The next 21 T cell receptor beta chains were all read from a single sample in a study of shared clonotypes between healthy human individuals. Profiled with immunoSEQ multiplex PCR; TCRdb holds only in-frame clones, not every one. The sample includes some 900,000 clones, approximately 80% of them seen just once. The sample taken for sequencing was memory CD4+ T cells sorted from blood. Subset in this sample: CD45RA-negative fraction. Source of these receptors: a man aged 18-30 years in good health.

The chain joins TRBV11-2 to TRBJ2-3; tentative D call: TRBD2 (5 bases). The CDR3 runs to 15 residues. Trimming cost V 5 bases and J 3 bases, with 15 bases left between them. Germline CDR1 and CDR2: SGHAT and FQNNGV. CDR3 amino acids: CASSLFLTGTDTQYF. The DNA of the CDR3 is TGTGCCAGCAGCCTCTTTCTGACGGGGACAGATACGCAGTATTTT. Looking up the rest from reference TRBV11-2 and TRBJ2-3 gives the full variable domain: EAGVAQSPRYKIIEKRQSVAFWCNPISGHATLYWYQQILGQGPKLLIQFQNNGVVDDSQLPKDRFSAERLKGVDSTLKIQPAKLEDSAVYLCASSLFLTGTDTQYFGPGTRLTVL.

This chain uses TRBV2 with TRBJ1-5, with D perhaps matching TRBD1 (5 bases). This CDR3 has 15 residues. The V gene lost 4 bases and the J gene lost 5 bases, with 15 bases spanning the gap. Germline V gene lookup returns CDR1 SNHLY and CDR2 FYNNEI. CDR3 region: CASSVVTGNDQPQHF. The CDR3 DNA is TGTGCCAGCAGTGTCGTTACAGGTAACGATCAGCCCCAGCATTTT. The variable domain in full, completed from reference TRBV2 and TRBJ1-5, reads EPEVTQTPSHQVTQMGQEVILRCVPISNHLYFYWYRQILGQKVEFLVSFYNNEISEKSEIFDDQFSVERPDGSNFTLKIRSTKLEDSAMYFCASSVVTGNDQPQHFGDGTRLSIL.

V usage is TRBV2 and J usage is TRBJ2-2; D is uncertain. Trimming cost V 5 bases and J 8 bases, with 6 bases left between them. Germline-derived CDR1 and CDR2 are SNHLY and FYNNEI. The CDR3 consists of 11 residues. In nucleotides, the CDR3 is TGTGCCAGCAGTATACTAGGGGAGCTGTTTTTT. Protein product: CASSILGELFF.

This clone has a single count. The V gene is TRBV6-1, the J gene TRBJ2-1; no definite D call. V lost 3 bases and J 4 bases, leaving 7 bases between the germline ends. CDR1 is MNHNS, CDR2 SASEGT, per germline. This CDR3 contains 13 residues. The CDR3 region is CASSEVQYNEQFF. The CDR3 nucleotides read TGTGCCAGCAGTGAGGTTCAATACAATGAGCAGTTCTTC.

The rearrangement uses TRBV18 and TRBJ2-2; unclear D gene. V shed 2 bases and J shed 6 bases, with 10 bases lying between them. This CDR3 region has 14 residues. The germline V gene encodes CDR1 KGHSH and CDR2 LQKENI. The CDR3 reads CASSPDRRSGELFF. Here the CDR3 DNA reads TGTGCCAGCTCACCAGATCGGCGATCCGGGGAGCTGTTTTTT.

V is TRBV11-2 and J is TRBJ2-7; TRBD1 aligns across 8 bases. V lost 1 base, J lost 6 bases, and 5 bases stayed unmatched. Germline CDR1 reads SGHAT; CDR2 reads FQNNGV. CDR3 length: 14 amino acids. The DNA for the CDR3 is TGTGCCAGCAGCTTAGGGGGACAGGTCGGCGAGCAGTACTTC. It translates to CASSLGGQVGEQYF.

The chain links TRBV6-1 to TRBJ1-1; TRBD1 might be the D (6 bases). Germline CDR1 is MNHNS and CDR2 is SASEGT. The CDR3 has 13 residues. Trimming stripped 10 bases from V and 1 base from J, with 13 bases between. The CDR3 DNA follows: TGTGCCACCCAACCGGGACAGAACACTGAAGCTTTCTTT. Encoded protein: CATQPGQNTEAFF.

The table lists this clone with a few counts. The chain links TRBV7-9 to TRBJ1-4; TRBD1 might be the D (5 bases). This CDR3 is 14 amino acids long. Germline-derived CDR1 and CDR2 are SEHNR and FQNEAQ (reference sequence). The V and J ends lost 1 base and 8 bases respectively, with 11 bases between them. CDR3 residues: CASSLEQGLEKLFF. In DNA, the CDR3 is TGTGCCAGCAGCTTAGAGCAGGGATTAGAAAAACTGTTTTTT.

The chain recombines TRBV27 with TRBJ1-2, with D perhaps TRBD1 (5 bases). The CDR3 consists of 14 residues. V lost 2 bases and J 8 bases, leaving 15 bases between the germline ends. Looked up from germline, CDR1 is MNHEY and CDR2 is SMNVEV (reference sequence). The CDR3 DNA reads TGTGCCAGCAGTTTACGGGGCAGCTTTTCAGGCTACACCTTC. Amino acid sequence: CASSLRGSFSGYTF.

J is TRBJ1-6 and V is TRBV5-4, with TRBD1 matching over 7 bases. The J segment lost 6 bases and the V segment lost 0 bases, leaving 9 bases of the junction unmatched. Germline values: CDR1 SGHNT, CDR2 YYREEE (reference sequence). This CDR3 comprises 17 residues. The CDR3 DNA is TGTGCCAGCAGCTTGGGCAGGGGGGGAGCCTCTAATTCACCCCTCCACTTT. Its translation: CASSLGRGGASNSPLHF.

This chain connects TRBV2 to TRBJ2-2; D call uncertain. Germline loops: CDR1 SNHLY, CDR2 FYNNEI. The CDR3 runs 13 residues. V lost 4 bases and J lost 1, with 4 bases in between. CDR3 DNA: TGTGCCAGCAGTGTCTTGAACACCGGGGAGCTGTTTTTT. This translates into CASSVLNTGELFF. The full variable domain, its missing parts supplied by reference TRBV2 and TRBJ2-2, is EPEVTQTPSHQVTQMGQEVILRCVPISNHLYFYWYRQILGQKVEFLVSFYNNEISEKSEIFDDQFSVERPDGSNFTLKIRSTKLEDSAMYFCASSVLNTGELFFGEGSRLTVL.

Only a few counts were recorded for this clone. This sequence joins TRBV9 and TRBJ1-1, with 8 bases lining up with TRBD1. Germline V lookup: CDR1 SGDLS, CDR2 YYNGEE. The CDR3 length is 15 residues. Losses at the gene ends were 4 bases for V and 1 base for J; bases not matched to a gene: 6. As DNA, the CDR3 is TGTGCCAGCAGCACGCACGGACAGGGGAACACTGAAGCTTTCTTT. Protein product: CASSTHGQGNTEAFF. The full variable domain, completed using reference TRBV9 and TRBJ1-1, is DSGVTQTPKHLITATGQRVTLRCSPRSGDLSVYWYQQSLDQGLQFLIQYYNGEERAKGNILERFSAQQFPDLHSELNLSSLELGDSALYFCASSTHGQGNTEAFFGQGTRLTVV.

The sample holds a few counts of this clone. This rearrangement joins TRBV7-9 to TRBJ2-4, with TRBD1 as a possible D gene (6 bases). CDR1 and CDR2 (germline): SEHNR, FQNEAQ (reference sequence). The CDR3 runs 17 residues. V was cut by 1 base and J by 0 bases, with 13 bases left in between. The CDR3 bases are TGTGCCAGCAGCTTAGACGTGACAGGACTAGCCAAAAACATTCAGTACTTC. Protein sequence: CASSLDVTGLAKNIQYF.

This clone appeared once. Other DNA sequences in the sample encode the same CDR3. The chain couples TRBV5-4 to TRBJ1-6; no definite D call. CDR3 length: 13 amino acids. Trimming took 4 bases from V and 7 from J, leaving 9 bases between them. Per germline, CDR1 SGHNT and CDR2 YYREEE (reference sequence). CDR3 amino acids: CASSPDRNSPLHF. In DNA, the CDR3 is TGTGCCAGCAGCCCCGACCGGAATTCACCCCTCCACTTT.

The chain employs TRBV6-1 and TRBJ2-5; TRBD2 might be the D (6 bases). The CDR3 extends over 15 amino acids. V lost 6 bases to trimming and J lost 7 bases, with 21 bases between them. Germline CDR1 reads MNHNS; CDR2 reads SASEGT. As DNA, the CDR3 is TGTGCCAGCAGCGCCAACCGAGGAGGGCCACCGACCCAGTACTTC. It encodes CASSANRGGPPTQYF.

This clone was recorded at least ten times. The chain couples TRBV20-1 to TRBJ2-7; unclear D gene. Germline V lookup: CDR1 DFQATT, CDR2 SNEGSKA (reference sequence). This CDR3 is built from 11 residues. V lost 7 bases and J 3 bases, leaving 10 bases between the germline ends. CDR3 in amino acids: CSVGSDYEQYF. Here the CDR3 DNA reads TGCAGTGTCGGGTCCGACTACGAGCAGTACTTC.

This clone was observed many times. The DNA for the CDR3 is TGTGCCAGTAGCCGGGAGGGCCGCGAGCAGTACTTC. This codes for CASSREGREQYF. This chain links TRBV19 with TRBJ2-7; 8 bases are shared with TRBD2. Looked up from germline, CDR1 is LNHDA and CDR2 is SQIVND (reference sequence). Trimming cost V 6 bases and J 6 bases; bases outside gene matches: 4. The CDR3 is 12 amino acids.

In the case of this clone: This likely traces to a read error, being one base from a far larger clone. The chain recombines TRBV30 with TRBJ2-7; D may match TRBD1 or TRBD2 (6 bases each). V was shortened by 3 bases and J by 1 base, with 19 bases between the two germline ends. The CDR3 has 16 residues. From germline, CDR1 is GTSNPN and CDR2 SVGIG (reference sequence). The CDR3 DNA reads as TGTGCCTGGAGGCGGCTAGCGAGGGGGACATCCTACGAGCAGTACTTC. Amino acids: CAWRRLARGTSYEQYF.

This clone was counted only a few times. This CDR3 reads CASSLGGRAPDTQYF. The CDR3 coding sequence is TGTGCCAGCAGTTTGGGAGGTAGGGCCCCTGATACGCAGTATTTT. This chain joins TRBV27 and TRBJ2-3, with D possibly TRBD2 on 6 matching bases. The CDR3 runs 15 residues. V was shortened by 3 bases and J by 6 bases, with 16 bases between the two germline ends. CDR1 and CDR2 from the germline V gene are MNHEY and SMNVEV (reference sequence).

This clone has more than one count but fewer than ten. The V gene is TRBV2, the J gene TRBJ1-1; D is uncertain. V shed 11 bases and J shed 1 base, with 14 bases lying between them. The CDR3 has 13 residues. Germline V gene data show CDR1 as SNHLY and CDR2 as FYNNEI. The CDR3 DNA is TGTGCCGGCATCTGGGCGGCGAACACTGAAGCTTTCTTT. Translated: CAGIWAANTEAFF.

V is TRBV5-1 and J is TRBJ1-5; D is ambiguous. The CDR3 sequence is 15 residues long. With 3 bases removed from V and 2 bases from J, the gap between germline ends came to 12 bases. Germline V gives CDR1 SGHRS, CDR2 YFSETQ. In DNA form, the CDR3 reads TGCGCCAGCAGCTCGGACGGGATGGGCAATCAGCCCCAGCATTTT. It encodes CASSSDGMGNQPQHF.